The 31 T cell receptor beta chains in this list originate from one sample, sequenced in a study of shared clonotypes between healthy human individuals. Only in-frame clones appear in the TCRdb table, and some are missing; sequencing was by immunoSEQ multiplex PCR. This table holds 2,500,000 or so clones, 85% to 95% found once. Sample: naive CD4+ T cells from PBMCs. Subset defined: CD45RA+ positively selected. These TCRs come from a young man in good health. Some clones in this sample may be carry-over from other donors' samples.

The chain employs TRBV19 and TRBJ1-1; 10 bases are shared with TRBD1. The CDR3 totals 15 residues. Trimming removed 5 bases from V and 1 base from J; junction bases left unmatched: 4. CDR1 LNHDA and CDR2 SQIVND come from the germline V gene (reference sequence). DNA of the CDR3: TGTGCCAGTAGTCCCTGGGACAGGGGGAACACTGAAGCTTTCTTT. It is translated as CASSPWDRGNTEAFF.

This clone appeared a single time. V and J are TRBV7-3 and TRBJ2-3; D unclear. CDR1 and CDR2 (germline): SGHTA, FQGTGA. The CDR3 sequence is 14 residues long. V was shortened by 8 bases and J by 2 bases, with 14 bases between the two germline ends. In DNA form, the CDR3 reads TGTGCCAGCGCGGCTCAAACCCACACAGATACGCAGTATTTT. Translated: CASAAQTHTDTQYF. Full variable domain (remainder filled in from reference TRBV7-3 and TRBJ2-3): GAGVSQTPSNKVTEKGKYVELRCDPISGHTALYWYRQSLGQGPEFLIYFQGTGAADDSGLPNDRFFAVRPEGSVSTLKIQRTERGDSAVYLCASAAQTHTDTQYFGPGTRLTVL.

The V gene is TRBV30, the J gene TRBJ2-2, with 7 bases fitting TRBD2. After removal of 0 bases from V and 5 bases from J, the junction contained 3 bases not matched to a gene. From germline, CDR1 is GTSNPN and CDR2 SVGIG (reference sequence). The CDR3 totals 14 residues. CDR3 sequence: CAWSVKAGTGELFF. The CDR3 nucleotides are TGTGCCTGGAGTGTGAAAGCGGGAACCGGGGAGCTGTTTTTT.

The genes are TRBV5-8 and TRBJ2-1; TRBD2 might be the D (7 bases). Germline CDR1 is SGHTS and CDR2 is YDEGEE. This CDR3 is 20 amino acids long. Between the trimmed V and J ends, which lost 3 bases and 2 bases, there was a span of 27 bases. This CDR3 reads CASSSLGGGHYRNAYNEQFF. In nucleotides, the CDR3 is TGTGCCAGCAGCTCCCTAGGGGGGGGACACTACCGAAACGCCTACAATGAGCAGTTCTTC.

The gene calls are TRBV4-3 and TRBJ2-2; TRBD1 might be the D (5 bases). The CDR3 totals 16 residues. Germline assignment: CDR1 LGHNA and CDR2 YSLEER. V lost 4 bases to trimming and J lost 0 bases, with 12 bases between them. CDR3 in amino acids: CASSLRQLTNTGELFF. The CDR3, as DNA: TGCGCCAGCAGCCTGCGACAGTTAACGAACACCGGGGAGCTGTTTTTT.

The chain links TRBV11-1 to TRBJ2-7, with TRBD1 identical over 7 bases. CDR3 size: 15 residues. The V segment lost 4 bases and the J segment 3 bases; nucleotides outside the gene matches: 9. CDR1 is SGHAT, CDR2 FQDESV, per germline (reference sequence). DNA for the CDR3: TGTGCCAGCAGCTACGGACAGGAGGTAGACTACGAGCAGTACTTC. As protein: CASSYGQEVDYEQYF.

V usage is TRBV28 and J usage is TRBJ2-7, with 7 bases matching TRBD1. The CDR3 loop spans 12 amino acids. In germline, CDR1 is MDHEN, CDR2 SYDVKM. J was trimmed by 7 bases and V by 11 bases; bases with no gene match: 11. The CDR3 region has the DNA TGTGCCGCTACTGACAGGGTGGGGGAGCAGTACTTC. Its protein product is CAATDRVGEQYF.

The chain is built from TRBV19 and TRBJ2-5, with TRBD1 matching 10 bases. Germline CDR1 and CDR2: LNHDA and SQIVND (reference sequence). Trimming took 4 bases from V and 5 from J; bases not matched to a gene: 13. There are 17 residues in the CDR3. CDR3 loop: CASSKKRAGTGEETQYF. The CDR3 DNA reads TGTGCCAGTAGTAAGAAAAGAGCCGGGACAGGGGAGGAGACCCAGTACTTC.

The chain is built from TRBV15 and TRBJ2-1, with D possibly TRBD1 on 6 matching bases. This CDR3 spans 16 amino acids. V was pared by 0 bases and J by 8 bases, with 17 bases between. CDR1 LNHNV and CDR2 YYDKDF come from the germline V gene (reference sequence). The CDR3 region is CATSRDRGLAWDEQFF. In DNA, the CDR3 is TGTGCCACCAGCAGAGATAGGGGGTTAGCGTGGGATGAGCAGTTCTTC.

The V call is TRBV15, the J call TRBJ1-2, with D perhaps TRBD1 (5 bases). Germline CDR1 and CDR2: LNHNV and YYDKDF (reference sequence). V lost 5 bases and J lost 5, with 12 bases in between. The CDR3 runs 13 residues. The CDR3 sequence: CATSPRGGYGYTF. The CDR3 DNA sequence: TGTGCCACCAGCCCCCGGGGGGGTTATGGCTACACCTTC.

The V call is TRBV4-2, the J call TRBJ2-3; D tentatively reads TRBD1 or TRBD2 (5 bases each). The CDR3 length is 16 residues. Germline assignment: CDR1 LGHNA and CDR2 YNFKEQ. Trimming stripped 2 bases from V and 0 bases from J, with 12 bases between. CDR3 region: CASSQTRDRSTDTQYF. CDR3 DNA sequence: TGTGCCAGCAGCCAAACCCGGGACCGCAGCACAGATACGCAGTATTTT.

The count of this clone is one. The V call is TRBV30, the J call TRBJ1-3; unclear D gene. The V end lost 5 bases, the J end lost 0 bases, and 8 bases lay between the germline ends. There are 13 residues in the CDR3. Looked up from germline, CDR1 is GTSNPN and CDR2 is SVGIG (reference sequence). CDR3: CAWVRISGNTIYF. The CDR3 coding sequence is TGTGCCTGGGTCAGGATCTCTGGAAACACCATATATTTT.

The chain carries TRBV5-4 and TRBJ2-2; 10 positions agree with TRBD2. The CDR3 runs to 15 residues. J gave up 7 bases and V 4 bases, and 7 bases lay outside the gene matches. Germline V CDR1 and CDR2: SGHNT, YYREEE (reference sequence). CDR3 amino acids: CASSPASGSGGELFF. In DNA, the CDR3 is TGTGCCAGCAGCCCGGCTAGCGGGAGTGGCGGGGAGCTGTTTTTT.

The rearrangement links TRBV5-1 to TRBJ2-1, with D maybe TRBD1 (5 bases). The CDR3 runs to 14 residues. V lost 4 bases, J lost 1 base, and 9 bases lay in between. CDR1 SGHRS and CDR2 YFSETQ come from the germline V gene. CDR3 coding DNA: TGCGCCAGCAGCCAACAGGTATCCTACAATGAGCAGTTCTTC. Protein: CASSQQVSYNEQFF.

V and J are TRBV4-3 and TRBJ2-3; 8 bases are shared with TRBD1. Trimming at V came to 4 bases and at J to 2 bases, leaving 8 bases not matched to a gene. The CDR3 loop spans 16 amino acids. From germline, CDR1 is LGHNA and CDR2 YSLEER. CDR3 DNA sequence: TGCGCCAGCAGCCCCCAACAGGGGGGCCCCACAGATACGCAGTATTTT. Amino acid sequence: CASSPQQGGPTDTQYF.

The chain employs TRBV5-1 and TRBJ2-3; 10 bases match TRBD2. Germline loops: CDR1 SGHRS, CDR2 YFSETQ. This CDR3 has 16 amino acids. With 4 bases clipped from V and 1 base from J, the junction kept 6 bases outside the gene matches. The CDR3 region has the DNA TGCGCCAGCAGCGTTGGACTAGCGGCACGCACAGATACGCAGTATTTT. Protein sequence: CASSVGLAARTDTQYF.

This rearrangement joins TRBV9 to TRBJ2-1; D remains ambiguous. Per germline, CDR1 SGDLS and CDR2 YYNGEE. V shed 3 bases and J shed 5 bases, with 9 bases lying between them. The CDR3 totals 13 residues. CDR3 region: CASSARPDNEQFF. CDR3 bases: TGTGCCAGCAGCGCCCGACCAGACAATGAGCAGTTCTTC.

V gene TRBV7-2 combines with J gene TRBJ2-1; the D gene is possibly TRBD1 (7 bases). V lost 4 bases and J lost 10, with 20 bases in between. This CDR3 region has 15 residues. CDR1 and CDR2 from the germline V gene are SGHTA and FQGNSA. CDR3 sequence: CASSSTKNRGGEQFF. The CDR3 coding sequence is TGTGCCAGCAGCTCAACCAAGAACAGGGGAGGCGAGCAGTTCTTC.

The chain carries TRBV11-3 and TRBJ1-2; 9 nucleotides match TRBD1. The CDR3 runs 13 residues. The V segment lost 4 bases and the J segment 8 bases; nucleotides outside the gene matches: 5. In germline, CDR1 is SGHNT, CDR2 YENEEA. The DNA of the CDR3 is TGTGCCAGCAGCTCACGGACAGGGGAAGGCTACACCTTC. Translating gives CASSSRTGEGYTF.

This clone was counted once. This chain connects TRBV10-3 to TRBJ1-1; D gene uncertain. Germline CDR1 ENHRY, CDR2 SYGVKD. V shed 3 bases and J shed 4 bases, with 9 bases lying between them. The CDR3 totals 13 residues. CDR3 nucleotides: TGTGCCATCAGTGAACTAGAGGGCACTGAAGCTTTCTTT. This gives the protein CAISELEGTEAFF.

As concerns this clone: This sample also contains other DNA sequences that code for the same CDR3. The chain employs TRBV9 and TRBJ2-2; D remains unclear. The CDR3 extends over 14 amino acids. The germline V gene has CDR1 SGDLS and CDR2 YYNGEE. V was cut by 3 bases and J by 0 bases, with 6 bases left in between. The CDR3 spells CASSGRTNTGELFF. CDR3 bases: TGTGCCAGCAGCGGGAGAACGAACACCGGGGAGCTGTTTTTT.

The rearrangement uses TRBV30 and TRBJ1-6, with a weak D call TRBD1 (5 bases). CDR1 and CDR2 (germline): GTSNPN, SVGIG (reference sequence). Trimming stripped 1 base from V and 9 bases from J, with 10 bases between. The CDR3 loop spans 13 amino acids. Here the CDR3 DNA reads TGTGCCTGGAGTGGTGGCAGGGCTTCACCCCTCCACTTT. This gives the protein CAWSGGRASPLHF.

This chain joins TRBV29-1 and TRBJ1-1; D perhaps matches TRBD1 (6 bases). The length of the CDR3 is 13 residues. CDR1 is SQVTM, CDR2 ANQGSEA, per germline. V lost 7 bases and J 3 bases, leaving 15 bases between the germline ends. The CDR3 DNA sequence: TGCAGCGGCGGGCAGGGGTATTACACTGAAGCTTTCTTT. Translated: CSGGQGYYTEAFF.

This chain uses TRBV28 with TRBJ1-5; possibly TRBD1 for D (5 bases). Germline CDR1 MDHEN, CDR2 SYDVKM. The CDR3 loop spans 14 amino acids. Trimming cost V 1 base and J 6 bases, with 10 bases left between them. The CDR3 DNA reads TGTGCCAGCAGTTTATACCAGGGCCCTCAGCCCCAGCATTTT. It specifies CASSLYQGPQPQHF.

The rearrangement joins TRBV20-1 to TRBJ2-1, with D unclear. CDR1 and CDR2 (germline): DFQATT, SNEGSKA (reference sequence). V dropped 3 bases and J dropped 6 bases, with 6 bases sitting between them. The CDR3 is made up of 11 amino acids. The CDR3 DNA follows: TGCAGTGCTAGTAACAGCAATGAGCAGTTCTTC. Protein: CSASNSNEQFF.

The CDR3 reads CASSFERRGGETQYF. In DNA form, the CDR3 reads TGTGCCAGCAGCTTCGAACGGAGGGGAGGAGAGACCCAGTACTTC. The rearrangement links TRBV5-4 to TRBJ2-5; TRBD2 is a possible D gene (6 bases). V shed 2 bases and J shed 4 bases, with 15 bases lying between them. Germline CDR1 and CDR2: SGHNT and YYREEE (reference sequence). This CDR3 is 15 amino acids long. Drawing the rest from reference TRBV5-4 and TRBJ2-5, the complete variable domain is ETGVTQSPTHLIKTRGQQVTLRCSSQSGHNTVSWYQQALGQGPQFIFQYYREEENGRGNFPPRFSGLQFPNYSSELNVNALELDDSALYLCASSFERRGGETQYFGPGTRLLVL.

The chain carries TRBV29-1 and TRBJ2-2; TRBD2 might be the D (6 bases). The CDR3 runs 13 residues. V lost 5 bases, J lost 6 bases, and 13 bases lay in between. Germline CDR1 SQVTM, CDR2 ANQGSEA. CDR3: CSVRAGRPGELFF. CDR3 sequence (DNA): TGCAGCGTTAGAGCGGGTCGCCCCGGGGAGCTGTTTTTT.

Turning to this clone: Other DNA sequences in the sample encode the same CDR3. CDR3 in amino acids: CASSQTGGQPQHF. DNA of the CDR3: TGTGCCAGCAGCCAAACTGGGGGGCAGCCCCAGCATTTT. The chain is built from TRBV14 and TRBJ1-5, with a possible D match to TRBD1 (5 bases). Germline lookup yields CDR1 SGHDN and CDR2 FVKESK. The CDR3 spans 13 residues. With 2 bases removed from V and 7 bases from J, the gap between germline ends came to 9 bases. The variable domain in full, completed from reference TRBV14 and TRBJ1-5, reads EAGVTQFPSHSVIEKGQTVTLRCDPISGHDNLYWYRRVMGKEIKFLLHFVKESKQDESGMPNNRFLAERTGGTYSTLKVQPAELEDSGVYFCASSQTGGQPQHFGDGTRLSIL.

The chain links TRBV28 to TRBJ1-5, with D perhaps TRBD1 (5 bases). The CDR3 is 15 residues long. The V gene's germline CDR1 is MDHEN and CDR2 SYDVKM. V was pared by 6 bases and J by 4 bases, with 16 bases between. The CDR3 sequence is CASSPLQGPNQPQHF. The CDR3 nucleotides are TGTGCCAGCAGCCCCCTGCAGGGTCCAAATCAGCCCCAGCATTTT.

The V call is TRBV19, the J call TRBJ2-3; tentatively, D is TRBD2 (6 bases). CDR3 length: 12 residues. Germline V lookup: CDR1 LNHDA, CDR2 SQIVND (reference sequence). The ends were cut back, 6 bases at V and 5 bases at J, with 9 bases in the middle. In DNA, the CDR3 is TGTGCCAGTAGGGGAGGTGGAGATACGCAGTATTTT. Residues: CASRGGGDTQYF.

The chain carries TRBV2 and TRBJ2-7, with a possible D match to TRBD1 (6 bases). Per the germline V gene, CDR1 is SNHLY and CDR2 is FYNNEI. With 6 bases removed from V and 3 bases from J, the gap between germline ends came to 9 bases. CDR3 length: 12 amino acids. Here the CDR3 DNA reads TGTGCCAGCAGGGGGGCCGTCTACGAGCAGTACTTC. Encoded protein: CASRGAVYEQYF.